These 18 T cell receptor beta chains share one sample of origin, sequenced in a study of blood T cell repertoires in COVID-19. Data came from immunoSEQ multiplex PCR; TCRdb stores just in-frame clones and leaves some out. Counted here are just under 80,000 clones, 88% occurring once; the ten biggest clones make up approximately 46%. Sequencing was performed on peripheral blood. The receptors derive from a human donor in a cohort sampled during active COVID-19.

V gene TRBV4-2 combines with J gene TRBJ2-7, with 7 positions matching TRBD1. The CDR3 runs to 15 residues. Germline-derived CDR1 and CDR2 are LGHNA and YNFKEQ. The junction had 6 bases not matched to a gene; V was cut back by 1 base and J by 3 bases. CDR3 loop: CASSQVPGQDYEQYF. The CDR3 DNA reads TGTGCCAGCAGCCAAGTGCCCGGACAGGACTACGAGCAGTACTTC.

This rearrangement joins TRBV3-1 (or the pseudogene TRBV3-2) to TRBJ1-4; 7 bases map to TRBD1. The junction had 5 bases not matched to a gene; V was cut back by 4 bases and J by 3 bases. The CDR3 loop spans 15 amino acids. The germline gives CDR1 LGHDT, CDR2 YNNKEL (reference sequence). The CDR3, as DNA: TGTGCCAGCAGCCTCCTGCAGGGGGCTAATGAAAAACTGTTTTTT. It specifies CASSLLQGANEKLFF.

The chain joins TRBV3-1 (or the pseudogene TRBV3-2) to TRBJ2-3; 14 bases are a match to TRBD2. Germline V gene lookup returns CDR1 LGHDT and CDR2 YNNKEL (reference sequence). CDR3 length: 15 amino acids. Germline trimming cut 4 bases from V and 5 bases from J; bases unmatched to any gene: 2. In DNA, the CDR3 is TGTGCCAGCAGCCCGACTAGCGGGGGGGGAGATACGCAGTATTTT. Its protein is CASSPTSGGGDTQYF.

The chain couples TRBV19 to TRBJ1-6, with a tentative D call TRBD1 (5 bases). V was pared by 11 bases and J by 0 bases, with 11 bases between. The CDR3 totals 14 residues. The V gene's germline CDR1 is LNHDA and CDR2 SQIVND (reference sequence). CDR3 nucleotides: TGTGCCTGCGACAGCAGCTCCTATAATTCACCCCTCCACTTT. It codes for CACDSSSYNSPLHF.

This clone was counted once. The V and J genes are TRBV5-1 and TRBJ1-2, with 9 bases fitting TRBD1. V was pared by 7 bases and J by 5 bases, with 6 bases of the junction left unmatched. This CDR3 has 13 residues. Germline CDR1 and CDR2: SGHRS and YFSETQ. The CDR3 DNA is TGCGCCAGCGCAAGGACAGGGGCTTATGGCTACACCTTC. This sequence encodes CASARTGAYGYTF.

The rearrangement joins TRBV5-1 to TRBJ2-7; D not certain. The CDR3 consists of 14 residues. The V gene's germline CDR1 is SGHRS and CDR2 YFSETQ. V lost 1 base and J 6 bases, leaving 14 bases between the germline ends. The DNA of the CDR3 is TGCGCCAGCAGCTTGCCTGGAAAGCTAGGCGAGCAGTACTTC. Translation gives CASSLPGKLGEQYF. The full variable domain, its missing parts supplied by reference TRBV5-1 and TRBJ2-7, is KAGVTQTPRYLIKTRGQQVTLSCSPISGHRSVSWYQQTPGQGLQFLFEYFSETQRNKGNFPGRFSGRQFSNSRSEMNVSTLELGDSALYLCASSLPGKLGEQYFGPGTRLTVT.

The chain recombines TRBV3-1 (or the pseudogene TRBV3-2) with TRBJ2-5, with 7 bases that match TRBD1. The CDR3 has 14 residues. The J segment lost 4 bases and the V segment lost 2 bases, leaving 4 bases of the junction unmatched. Germline CDR1 reads LGHDT; CDR2 reads YNNKEL (reference sequence). The CDR3: CASSQLQGPETQYF. The CDR3 DNA reads as TGTGCCAGCAGCCAATTACAGGGGCCAGAGACCCAGTACTTC.

The chain links TRBV5-1 to TRBJ1-2; 10 bases align to TRBD1. The germline CDR1 and CDR2 sequences are SGHRS and YFSETQ. V was pared by 5 bases and J by 0 bases, with 16 bases of the junction left unmatched. The CDR3 covers 19 residues. CDR3 nucleotide sequence: TGCGCCAGCAGTTTCTCCGGGACAGGGGCATCCACAGCTAACTATGGCTACACCTTC. Amino acids: CASSFSGTGASTANYGYTF.

The J gene is TRBJ2-4, the V gene TRBV21-1; no check of the table's D call, TRBD1, against the DNA was made. TRBV21-1 is a recognized pseudogene. The length of the CDR3 is 16 residues. DNA for the CDR3: TGTGCCAGCAGCAGAAGGACAGGTCTAGCCAAAAACATTCAGTACTTC. This encodes CASSRRTGLAKNIQYF.

The rearrangement joins TRBV4-3 to TRBJ1-2; D gene unclear. The V and J ends lost 1 base and 8 bases respectively, with 17 bases between them. Germline CDR1 and CDR2: LGHNA and YSLEER. The CDR3 is 15 amino acids. In DNA form, the CDR3 reads TGCGCCAGCAGCCAAGGCCTTCGGGTAGCAAAGGGCTACACCTTC. Translating it yields CASSQGLRVAKGYTF.

In DNA form, the CDR3 reads TGTGCCAGCAGCCCCGGTACTGGTGGCAATCAGCCCCAGCATTTT. Translated, it gives CASSPGTGGNQPQHF. The chain combines TRBV11-1 with TRBJ1-5; D unresolved. Per the germline V gene, CDR1 is SGHAT and CDR2 is FQDESV (reference sequence). This CDR3 has 15 amino acids. Deletions cut 5 bases from V and 2 bases from J, with 13 bases between.

The chain has TRBV16 and TRBJ1-1; D might be TRBD1 (5 bases). Germline V CDR1 and CDR2: KGHSY, FQNENV. V was clipped by 1 base and J by 1 base, with 13 bases between them. CDR3 size: 16 residues. The DNA for the CDR3 is TGTGCCAGCAGCCAATATCAGCGGGGGTCGAACACTGAAGCTTTCTTT. Translated: CASSQYQRGSNTEAFF.

The genes are TRBV18 and TRBJ2-1; 8 nucleotides agree with TRBD1. J lost 7 bases, V lost 0 bases, and 8 bases had no gene match. CDR3 length: 16 residues. Germline lookup yields CDR1 KGHSH and CDR2 LQKENI. The CDR3 reads CASSPPSRGRQNEQFF. As DNA, the CDR3 is TGTGCCAGCTCACCACCATCCAGGGGGCGTCAGAATGAGCAGTTCTTC.

The chain is built from TRBV7-3 and TRBJ2-3; possible D gene TRBD2, 6 bases. The CDR3 extends over 14 amino acids. Germline values: CDR1 SGHTA, CDR2 FQGTGA. V lost 3 bases and J 4 bases, leaving 11 bases between the germline ends. The CDR3 bases are TGTGCCAGCAGCTTGGTGGGAGGAGCAGATACGCAGTATTTT. Its translation: CASSLVGGADTQYF.

The rearrangement joins TRBV11-2 to TRBJ1-6; 10 bases line up with TRBD1. V shed 1 base and J 7 bases; nucleotides not matched to a gene: 4. The CDR3 has 16 residues. Germline V gene sequence: CDR1 SGHAT, CDR2 FQNNGV. The CDR3: CASSLGQGAHNSPLHF. CDR3 DNA: TGTGCCAGCAGCTTAGGACAGGGGGCTCACAATTCACCCCTCCACTTT. The whole variable domain, filled in from reference TRBV11-2 and TRBJ1-6, reads EAGVAQSPRYKIIEKRQSVAFWCNPISGHATLYWYQQILGQGPKLLIQFQNNGVVDDSQLPKDRFSAERLKGVDSTLKIQPAKLEDSAVYLCASSLGQGAHNSPLHFGNGTRLTVT.

The genes are TRBV19 and TRBJ2-2; D may be TRBD2 (7 bases). Deletions cut 5 bases from V and 2 bases from J, with 12 bases between. The CDR3 is made up of 15 amino acids. Germline V gene lookup returns CDR1 LNHDA and CDR2 SQIVND (reference sequence). The CDR3 region has the DNA TGTGCCAGTAGTTCGGGGGGCGCCAACACCGGGGAGCTGTTTTTT. This encodes CASSSGGANTGELFF. Full variable domain (rest looked up from reference TRBV19 and TRBJ2-2): DGGITQSPKYLFRKEGQNVTLSCEQNLNHDAMYWYRQDPGQGLRLIYYSQIVNDFQKGDIAEGYSVSREKKESFPLTVTSAQKNPTAFYLCASSSGGANTGELFFGEGSRLTVL.

This clone was counted at least ten times. The CDR3 spells CASRGTSGSGDTQYF. CDR3 sequence (DNA): TGTGCCAGCAGGGGGACTAGCGGGAGTGGAGATACGCAGTATTTT. The rearrangement uses TRBV2 and TRBJ2-3, with 14 positions matching TRBD2. The length of the CDR3 is 15 residues. With V trimmed by 6 bases and J by 5 bases, 4 bases remained unmatched. Per the germline V gene, CDR1 is SNHLY and CDR2 is FYNNEI.

The J gene is TRBJ2-1, the V gene TRBV4-3; D unresolved. The CDR3 consists of 13 residues. Germline loops: CDR1 LGHNA, CDR2 YSLEER. The ends were cut back, 0 bases at V and 9 bases at J, with 9 bases in the middle. In DNA form, the CDR3 reads TGCGCCAGCAGCCAAGATTGGCGAGGTGAGCAGTTCTTC. It yields the protein CASSQDWRGEQFF.